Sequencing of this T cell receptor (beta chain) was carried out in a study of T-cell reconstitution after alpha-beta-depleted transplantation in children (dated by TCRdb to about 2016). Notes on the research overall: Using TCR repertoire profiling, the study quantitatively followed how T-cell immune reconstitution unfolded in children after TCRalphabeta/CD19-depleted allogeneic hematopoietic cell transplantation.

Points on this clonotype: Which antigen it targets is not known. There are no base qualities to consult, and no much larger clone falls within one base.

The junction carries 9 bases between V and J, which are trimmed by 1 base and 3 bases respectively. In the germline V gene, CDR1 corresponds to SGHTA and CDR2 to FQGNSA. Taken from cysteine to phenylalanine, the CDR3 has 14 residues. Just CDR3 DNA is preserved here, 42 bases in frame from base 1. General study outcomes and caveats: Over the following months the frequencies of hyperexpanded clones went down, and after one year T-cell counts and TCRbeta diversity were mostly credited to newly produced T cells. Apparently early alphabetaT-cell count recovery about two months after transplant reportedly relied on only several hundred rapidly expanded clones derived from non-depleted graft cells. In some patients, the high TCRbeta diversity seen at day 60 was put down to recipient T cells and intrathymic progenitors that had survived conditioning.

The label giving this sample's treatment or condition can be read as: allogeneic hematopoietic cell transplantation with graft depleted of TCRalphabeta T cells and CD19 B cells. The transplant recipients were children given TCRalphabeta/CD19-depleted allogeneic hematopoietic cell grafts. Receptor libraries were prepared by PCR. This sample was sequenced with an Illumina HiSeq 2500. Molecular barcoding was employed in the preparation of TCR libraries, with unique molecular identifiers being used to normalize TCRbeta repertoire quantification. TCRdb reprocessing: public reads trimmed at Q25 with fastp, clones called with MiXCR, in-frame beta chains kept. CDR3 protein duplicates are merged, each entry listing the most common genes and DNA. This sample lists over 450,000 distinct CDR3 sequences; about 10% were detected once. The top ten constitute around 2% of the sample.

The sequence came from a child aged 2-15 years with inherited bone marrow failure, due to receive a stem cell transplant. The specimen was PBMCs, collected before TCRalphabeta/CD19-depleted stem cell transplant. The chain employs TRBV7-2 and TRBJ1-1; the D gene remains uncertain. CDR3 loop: CASSLVWADTEAFF. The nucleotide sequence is TGTGCCAGCAGCTTAGTGTGGGCAGACACTGAAGCTTTCTTT.